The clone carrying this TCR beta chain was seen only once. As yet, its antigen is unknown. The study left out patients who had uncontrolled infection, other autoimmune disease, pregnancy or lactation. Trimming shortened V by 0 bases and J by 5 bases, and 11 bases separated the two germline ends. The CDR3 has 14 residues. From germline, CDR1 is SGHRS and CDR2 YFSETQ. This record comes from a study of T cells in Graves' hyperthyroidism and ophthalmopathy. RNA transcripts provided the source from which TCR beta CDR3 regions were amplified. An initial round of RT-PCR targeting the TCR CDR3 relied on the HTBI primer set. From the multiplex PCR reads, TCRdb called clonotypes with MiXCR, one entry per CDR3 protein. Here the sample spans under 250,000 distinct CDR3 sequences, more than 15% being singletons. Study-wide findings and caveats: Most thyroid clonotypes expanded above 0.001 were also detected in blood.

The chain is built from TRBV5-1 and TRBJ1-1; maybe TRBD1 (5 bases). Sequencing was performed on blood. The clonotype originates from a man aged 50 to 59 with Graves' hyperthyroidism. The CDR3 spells CASSLGRGSTEAFF. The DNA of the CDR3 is TGCGCCAGCAGCTTGGGACGGGGGAGTACTGAAGCTTTCTTT.